One sample yielded the 21 T cell receptor beta chains listed below, sequenced in a study of beta chain features in type 1 diabetes. General observations from the study: Moderately but significantly shorter TCRB CDR3s were found in Type 1 diabetes patients in all four CD4+ subsets.

Sequenced material consisted of expressed TCRB transcripts (all of the isolated RNA was reverse transcribed). TCRdb's table, derived via immunoSEQ multiplex PCR, lists solely in-frame clones and lacks some. The data contain almost 350,000 clones, 9.3% of them singletons. Their antigens are not known. The sample was central memory CD4+ T cells from blood. These receptors came from a man aged 25 to 40 with type 1 diabetes.

The sample holds a few counts of this clone. The chain recombines TRBV11-2 with TRBJ2-1, with D possibly being TRBD1 or TRBD2 (5 bases each). Germline assignment: CDR1 SGHAT and CDR2 FQNNGV. V lost 1 base to trimming and J lost 8 bases, with 9 bases between them. This CDR3 is 13 amino acids long. Written as DNA, the CDR3 is TGTGCCAGCAGCTTAGGGGACGGTGATGAGCAGTTCTTC. Protein sequence: CASSLGDGDEQFF.

This clone was recorded many times. The chain employs TRBV4-1 and TRBJ2-3, with D hard to call. This CDR3 comprises 15 residues. The V gene's germline CDR1 is MGHRA and CDR2 YSYEKL. V shed 4 bases and J shed 2 bases, with 13 bases lying between them. The CDR3 sequence: CASSPQWRSTDTQYF. The CDR3 nucleotides read TGCGCCAGCAGCCCACAGTGGCGGTCCACAGATACGCAGTATTTT.

This clone has only a few counts. This could be a read error, since a much larger clone is one nucleotide away. The genes are TRBV4-3 and TRBJ1-6; D gene unclear. Germline CDR1 and CDR2: LGHNA and YSLEER. The CDR3 length is 14 residues. V lost 4 bases to trimming and J lost 5 bases, with 9 bases between them. The CDR3, as DNA: TGCGCCAGCAGCCTATGGGCGAATAATTCACCCCTCCACTTT. Translating it yields CASSLWANNSPLHF.

This clone was seen more than once but under ten times. This sequence joins TRBV7-2 and TRBJ1-2; possible D gene TRBD1, 6 bases. The CDR3 contains 15 residues. Trimming removed 6 bases from V and 7 bases from J, with 21 bases in between. In germline, CDR1 is SGHTA, CDR2 FQGNSA. The CDR3 DNA sequence: TGTGCCAGCAGTCCGAACTCCGGGACAACGGGTGGCTACACCTTC. It translates to CASSPNSGTTGGYTF.

Only a few counts were recorded for this clone. This specimen includes other DNA sequences encoding the same CDR3. The chain has TRBV2 and TRBJ2-7, with 8 bases identical to TRBD1. The CDR3 has 13 amino acids. Germline values: CDR1 SNHLY, CDR2 FYNNEI. V shed 4 bases and J 6 bases; nucleotides not matched to a gene: 5. The CDR3 sequence is CASSAQGAGEQYF. CDR3 nucleotides: TGTGCCAGCAGTGCCCAGGGGGCGGGCGAGCAGTACTTC.

This clone has more than one count but fewer than ten. This chain connects TRBV5-6 to TRBJ2-3; D is possibly TRBD1 (6 bases). Germline V CDR1 and CDR2: SGHDT, YYEEEE. The V gene lost 5 bases and the J gene lost 4 bases, with 14 bases spanning the gap. This CDR3 contains 14 residues. CDR3 nucleotide sequence: TGTGCCAGCAGGTCCCAACACAGGGCAGATACGCAGTATTTT. This codes for CASRSQHRADTQYF.

The chain joins TRBV7-2 to TRBJ2-5; maybe TRBD1 (6 bases). CDR1 and CDR2 (germline): SGHTA, FQGNSA. This CDR3 has 14 residues. V was clipped by 6 bases and J by 1 base, with 12 bases between them. CDR3 coding DNA: TGTGCCAGCAGACGTGGACAGACCCAAGAGACCCAGTACTTC. Translation: CASRRGQTQETQYF. Looking up the rest from reference TRBV7-2 and TRBJ2-5 gives the full variable domain: GAGVSQSPSNKVTEKGKDVELRCDPISGHTALYWYRQSLGQGLEFLIYFQGNSAPDKSGLPSDRFSAERTGGSVSTLTIQRTQQEDSAVYLCASRRGQTQETQYFGPGTRLLVL.

This clone was detected only a few times. The sample contains more than one DNA sequence encoding this CDR3. V and J are TRBV6-5 and TRBJ2-7; 7 nucleotides match TRBD1. CDR3 length: 15 residues. The germline gives CDR1 MNHEY, CDR2 SVGAGI. Trimming removed 0 bases from V and 2 bases from J; junction bases left unmatched: 4. The CDR3 DNA follows: TGTGCCAGCAGTTACTCGACAGGGTCCGCCTACGAGCAGTACTTC. Its translation: CASSYSTGSAYEQYF.

The chain is built from TRBV7-2 and TRBJ2-5; TRBD2 matches at 9 bases. CDR3 length: 14 amino acids. From germline, CDR1 is SGHTA and CDR2 FQGNSA. After removal of 5 bases from V and 7 bases from J, the junction contained 8 bases not matched to a gene. This chain's CDR3 is CASSAASGEGTQYF. CDR3 bases: TGTGCCAGCAGCGCGGCTAGCGGGGAGGGGACCCAGTACTTC.

This clone was seen more than once but under ten times. The chain joins TRBV9 to TRBJ1-3; D is unresolved. The V end lost 1 base, the J end lost 0 bases, and 8 bases lay between the germline ends. CDR1 and CDR2 from the germline V gene are SGDLS and YYNGEE. This CDR3 contains 15 residues. CDR3 sequence reads: CASSVRGTSGNTIYF. The DNA for the CDR3 is TGTGCCAGCAGCGTACGGGGAACCTCTGGAAACACCATATATTTT.

This sequence joins TRBV6-6 and TRBJ2-1; 10 positions match TRBD2. V lost 8 bases, J lost 3 bases, and 10 bases stayed unmatched. Germline values: CDR1 MNHNY, CDR2 SVGAGI (reference sequence). The CDR3 loop spans 16 amino acids. CDR3 coding DNA: TGTGCCAGCCTGCTTACAGCGGGGGGGCTCTACAATGAGCAGTTCTTC. Its protein is CASLLTAGGLYNEQFF.

This clone was recorded a few times. V usage is TRBV5-4 and J usage is TRBJ2-1; TRBD2 is a possible D gene (6 bases). Germline values: CDR1 SGHNT, CDR2 YYREEE (reference sequence). The V and J ends lost 4 bases and 5 bases respectively, with 13 bases between them. The CDR3 totals 14 residues. The CDR3 protein is CASSPRTNHNEQFF. The CDR3 nucleotides are TGTGCCAGCAGCCCACGGACTAACCACAATGAGCAGTTCTTC.

The genes are TRBV29-1 and TRBJ2-3; TRBD2 is a possible D gene (5 bases). Trimming left V 4 bases short and J 6 bases short, with 17 bases between. This CDR3 contains 14 residues. Looked up from germline, CDR1 is SQVTM and CDR2 is ANQGSEA. The CDR3 DNA is TGCAGCGTTGTAATTGACGCGGGCGAGGATACGCAGTATTTT. Protein sequence: CSVVIDAGEDTQYF.

The genes are TRBV11-2 and TRBJ2-5; D gene ambiguous. The CDR3 is 12 residues long. The V gene lost 8 bases and the J gene lost 5 bases, with 12 bases spanning the gap. CDR1 is SGHAT, CDR2 FQNNGV, per germline. The CDR3 region is CASSTLWETQYF. The CDR3 DNA reads TGTGCCAGCTCGACCCTCTGGGAGACCCAGTACTTC.

On this clone: Only one base separates this from a far larger clonotype, so it likely reflects a read error. This chain links TRBV6-1 with TRBJ2-3, with unresolved D. The CDR3 runs to 13 residues. CDR1 and CDR2 from the germline V gene are MNHNS and SASEGT. V lost 3 bases to trimming and J lost 11 bases, with 15 bases between them. CDR3: CASSDSGNPEQYF. CDR3 coding DNA: TGTGCCAGCAGTGATTCGGGCAACCCAGAGCAGTATTTT.

This clone was observed a few times. The chain links TRBV5-1 to TRBJ1-2, with a possible D match to TRBD1 (5 bases). CDR3 size: 15 residues. Germline V CDR1 and CDR2: SGHRS, YFSETQ. Trimming took 1 base from V and 2 from J, leaving 12 bases between them. The CDR3 spells CASSLSQGSNYGYTF. As DNA, the CDR3 is TGCGCCAGCAGCTTGAGTCAGGGTTCCAACTATGGCTACACCTTC.

This clone was observed a few times. The chain's CDR3 is CASSQAESPETQYF. In DNA form, the CDR3 reads TGCGCCAGCAGCCAGGCCGAGTCCCCTGAGACGCAGTATTTT. The J gene is TRBJ2-3, the V gene TRBV4-1, with no clear D. Trimming removed 3 bases at V and 9 bases at J, with 16 bases between. Germline V lookup: CDR1 MGHRA, CDR2 YSYEKL. The CDR3 is 14 residues long.

The chain employs TRBV5-1 and TRBJ1-1; no definite D call. The CDR3 extends over 14 amino acids. In germline, CDR1 is SGHRS, CDR2 YFSETQ. V dropped 1 base and J dropped 0 bases, with 7 bases sitting between them. The CDR3 spells CASSLNGLNTEAFF. In DNA, the CDR3 is TGCGCCAGCAGCTTGAACGGATTGAACACTGAAGCTTTCTTT.

This clone was observed a few times. The J gene is TRBJ2-5, the V gene TRBV6-1, with 10 bases fitting TRBD2. Germline V CDR1 and CDR2: MNHNS, SASEGT. Unmatched junction bases numbered 13, after V lost 0 bases and J lost 0 bases. The CDR3 spans 20 residues. The CDR3 coding sequence is TGTGCCAGCAGTGAAGCGTGGCCTAGCGGGGGCGAACGTCACCAAGAGACCCAGTACTTC. Translation: CASSEAWPSGGERHQETQYF.

J is TRBJ1-6 and V is TRBV4-2; D remains unclear. The germline V gene encodes CDR1 LGHNA and CDR2 YNFKEQ. This CDR3 is 15 amino acids long. Deletions cut 5 bases from V and 10 bases from J, with 18 bases between. CDR3 sequence: CASSLGGDDRSPLHF. The CDR3 nucleotides read TGTGCCAGCAGCTTGGGAGGCGACGATCGCTCACCCCTCCACTTT.

V is TRBV2 and J is TRBJ2-5, with 7 nucleotides matching TRBD1. Germline V CDR1 and CDR2: SNHLY, FYNNEI. This CDR3 has 15 amino acids. The trim removed 6 bases at V and 5 bases at J, leaving 12 bases unmatched. This CDR3 reads CASSGTGTAHETQYF. In nucleotides, the CDR3 is TGTGCCAGCAGCGGCACCGGGACAGCCCACGAGACCCAGTACTTC.